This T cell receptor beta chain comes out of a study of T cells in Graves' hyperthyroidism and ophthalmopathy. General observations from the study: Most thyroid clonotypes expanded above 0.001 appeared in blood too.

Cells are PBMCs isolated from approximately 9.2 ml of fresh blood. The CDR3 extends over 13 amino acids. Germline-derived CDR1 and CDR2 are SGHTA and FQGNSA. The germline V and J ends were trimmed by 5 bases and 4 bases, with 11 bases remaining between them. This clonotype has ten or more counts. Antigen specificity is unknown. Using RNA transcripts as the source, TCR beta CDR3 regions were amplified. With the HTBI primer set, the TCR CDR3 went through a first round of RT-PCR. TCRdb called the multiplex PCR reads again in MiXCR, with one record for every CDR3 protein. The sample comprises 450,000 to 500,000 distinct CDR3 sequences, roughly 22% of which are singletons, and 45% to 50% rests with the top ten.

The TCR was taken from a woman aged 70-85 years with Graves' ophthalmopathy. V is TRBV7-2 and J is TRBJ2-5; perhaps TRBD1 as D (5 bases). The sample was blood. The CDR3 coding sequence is TGTGCCAGCAGCCCAGGGTTGCGAGAGACCCAGTACTTC. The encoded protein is CASSPGLRETQYF.